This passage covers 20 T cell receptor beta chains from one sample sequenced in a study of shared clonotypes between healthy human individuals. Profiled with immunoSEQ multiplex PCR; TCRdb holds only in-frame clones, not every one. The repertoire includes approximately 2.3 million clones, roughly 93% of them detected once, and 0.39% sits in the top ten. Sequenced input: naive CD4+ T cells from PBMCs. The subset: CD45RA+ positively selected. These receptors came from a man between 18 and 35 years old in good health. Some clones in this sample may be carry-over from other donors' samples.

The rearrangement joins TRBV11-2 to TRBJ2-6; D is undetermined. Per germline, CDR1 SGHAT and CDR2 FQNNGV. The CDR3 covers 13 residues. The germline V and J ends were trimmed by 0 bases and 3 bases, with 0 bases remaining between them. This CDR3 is CASSLDGANVLTF. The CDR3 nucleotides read TGTGCCAGCAGCTTAGATGGGGCCAACGTCCTGACTTTC.

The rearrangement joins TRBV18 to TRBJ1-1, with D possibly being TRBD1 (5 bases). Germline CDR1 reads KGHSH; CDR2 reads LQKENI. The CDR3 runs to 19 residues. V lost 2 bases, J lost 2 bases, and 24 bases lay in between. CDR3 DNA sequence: TGTGCCAGCTCACCAAGGGCTCGGAACGACCACAGGATAAACACTGAAGCTTTCTTT. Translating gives CASSPRARNDHRINTEAFF.

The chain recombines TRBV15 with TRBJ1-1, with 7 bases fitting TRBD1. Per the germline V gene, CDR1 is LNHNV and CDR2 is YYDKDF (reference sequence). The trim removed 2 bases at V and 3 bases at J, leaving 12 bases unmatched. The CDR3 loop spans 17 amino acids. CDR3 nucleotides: TGTGCCACCAGCAGACGAGGGGGCGCCCCCGCGTACACTGAAGCTTTCTTT. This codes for CATSRRGGAPAYTEAFF.

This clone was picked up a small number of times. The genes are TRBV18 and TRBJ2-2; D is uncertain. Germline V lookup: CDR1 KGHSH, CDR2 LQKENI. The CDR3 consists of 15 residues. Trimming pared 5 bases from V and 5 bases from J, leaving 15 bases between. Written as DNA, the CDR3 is TGTGCCAGCTCAAAATTAAGCGATGGTACCGGGGAGCTGTTTTTT. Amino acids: CASSKLSDGTGELFF.

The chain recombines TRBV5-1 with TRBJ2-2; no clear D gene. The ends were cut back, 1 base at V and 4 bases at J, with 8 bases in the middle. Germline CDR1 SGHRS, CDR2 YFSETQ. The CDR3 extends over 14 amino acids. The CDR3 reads CASSLLVSTGELFF. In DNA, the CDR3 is TGCGCCAGCAGCTTGCTGGTTTCCACCGGGGAGCTGTTTTTT.

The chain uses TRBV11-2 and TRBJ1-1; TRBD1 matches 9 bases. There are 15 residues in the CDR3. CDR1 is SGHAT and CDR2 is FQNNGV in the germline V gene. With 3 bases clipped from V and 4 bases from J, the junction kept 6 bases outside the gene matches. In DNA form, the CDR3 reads TGTGCCAGCAGCTTGAGGGACAGGGTGATCACTGAAGCTTTCTTT. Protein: CASSLRDRVITEAFF.

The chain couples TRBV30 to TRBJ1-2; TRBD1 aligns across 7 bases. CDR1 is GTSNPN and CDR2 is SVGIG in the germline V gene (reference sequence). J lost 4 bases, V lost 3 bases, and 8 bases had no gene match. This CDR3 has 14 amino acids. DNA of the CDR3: TGTGCCTGGAGGGACACCGGGACAGCCTATGGCTACACCTTC. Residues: CAWRDTGTAYGYTF.

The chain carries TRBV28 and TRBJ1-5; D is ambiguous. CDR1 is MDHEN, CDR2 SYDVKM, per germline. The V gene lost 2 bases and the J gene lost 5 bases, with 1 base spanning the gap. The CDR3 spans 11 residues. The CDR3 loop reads CASSLHQPQHF. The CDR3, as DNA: TGTGCCAGCAGTTTACATCAGCCCCAGCATTTT.

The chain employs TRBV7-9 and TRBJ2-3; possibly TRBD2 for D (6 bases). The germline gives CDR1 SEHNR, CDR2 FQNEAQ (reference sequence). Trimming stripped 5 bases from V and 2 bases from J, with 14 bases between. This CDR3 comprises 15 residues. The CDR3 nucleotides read TGTGCCAGCAGCCCGGGACTTCCCCTCACAGATACGCAGTATTTT. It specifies CASSPGLPLTDTQYF.

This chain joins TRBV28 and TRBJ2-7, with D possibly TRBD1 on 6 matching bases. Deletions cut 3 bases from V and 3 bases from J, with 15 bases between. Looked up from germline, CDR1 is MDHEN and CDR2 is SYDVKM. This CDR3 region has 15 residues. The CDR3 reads CASSLGAAGSYEQYF. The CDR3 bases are TGTGCCAGCAGTTTGGGGGCGGCGGGTAGCTACGAGCAGTACTTC.

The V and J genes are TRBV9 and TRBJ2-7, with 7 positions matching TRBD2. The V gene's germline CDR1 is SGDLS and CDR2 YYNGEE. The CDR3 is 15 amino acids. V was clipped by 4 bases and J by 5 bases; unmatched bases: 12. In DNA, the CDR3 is TGTGCCAGCAGCCCCCCCGGCGGGAGCGTCAACGAGCAGTACTTC. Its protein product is CASSPPGGSVNEQYF.

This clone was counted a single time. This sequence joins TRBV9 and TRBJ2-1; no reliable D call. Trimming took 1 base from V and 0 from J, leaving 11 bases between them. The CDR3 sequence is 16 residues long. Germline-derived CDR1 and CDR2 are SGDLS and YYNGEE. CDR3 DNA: TGTGCCAGCAGCGTAATAGGAAAGAGCTCCTACAATGAGCAGTTCTTC. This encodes CASSVIGKSSYNEQFF.

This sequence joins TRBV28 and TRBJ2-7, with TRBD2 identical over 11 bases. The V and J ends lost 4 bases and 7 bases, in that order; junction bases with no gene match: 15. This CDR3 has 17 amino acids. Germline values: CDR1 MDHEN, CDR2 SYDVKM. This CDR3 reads CASSSDRNASGRREQYF. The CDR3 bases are TGTGCCAGCAGTTCGGATCGGAATGCTAGCGGGAGGAGAGAGCAGTACTTC.

The CDR3 sequence is CASSTSSGKTYEQYF. DNA of the CDR3: TGTGCCAGCAGCACCTCTAGCGGGAAGACCTACGAGCAGTACTTC. V gene TRBV7-9 combines with J gene TRBJ2-7; 9 bases align to TRBD2. Germline CDR1 is SEHNR and CDR2 is FQNEAQ (reference sequence). The CDR3 has 15 residues. V trimming: 5 bases; J trimming: 2 bases; junction bases outside the gene matches: 7.

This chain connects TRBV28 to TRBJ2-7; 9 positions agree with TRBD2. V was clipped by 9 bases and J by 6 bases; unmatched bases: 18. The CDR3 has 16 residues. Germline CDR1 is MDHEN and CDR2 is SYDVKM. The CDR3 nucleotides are TGTGCCAGTTCAGTCCCTAGTAGCGGGAGCTGGATCGAGCAGTACTTC. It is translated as CASSVPSSGSWIEQYF.

The CDR3 region has the DNA TGCGCCAGCAGCTTTATGGAGAGCTCTGGGGCCAACGTCCTGACTTTC. Translation: CASSFMESSGANVLTF. The V gene is TRBV5-1, the J gene TRBJ2-6; D remains unclear. Germline loops: CDR1 SGHRS, CDR2 YFSETQ. Trimming left V 2 bases short and J 0 bases short, with 9 bases between. There are 16 residues in the CDR3.

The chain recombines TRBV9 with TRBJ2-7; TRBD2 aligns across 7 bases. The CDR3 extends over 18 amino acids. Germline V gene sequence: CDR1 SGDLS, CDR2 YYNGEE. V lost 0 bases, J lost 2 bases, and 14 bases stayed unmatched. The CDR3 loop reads CASSVEASYAGVPYEQYF. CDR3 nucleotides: TGTGCCAGCAGCGTAGAGGCTTCTTACGCGGGAGTCCCCTACGAGCAGTACTTC.

The CDR3 spells CSVLGLQFQNTEAFF. CDR3 nucleotide sequence: TGCAGCGTTCTCGGTTTACAGTTTCAGAACACTGAAGCTTTCTTT. V and J are TRBV29-1 and TRBJ1-1; D unresolved. V was shortened by 5 bases and J by 1 base, with 17 bases between the two germline ends. From germline, CDR1 is SQVTM and CDR2 ANQGSEA. The CDR3 has 15 amino acids.

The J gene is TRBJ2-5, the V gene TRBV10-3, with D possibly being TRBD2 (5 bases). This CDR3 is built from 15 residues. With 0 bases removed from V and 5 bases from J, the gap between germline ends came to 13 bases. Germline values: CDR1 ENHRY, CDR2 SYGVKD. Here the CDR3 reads CAISESKRGWETQYF. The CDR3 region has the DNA TGTGCCATCAGTGAGTCGAAACGGGGATGGGAGACCCAGTACTTC.

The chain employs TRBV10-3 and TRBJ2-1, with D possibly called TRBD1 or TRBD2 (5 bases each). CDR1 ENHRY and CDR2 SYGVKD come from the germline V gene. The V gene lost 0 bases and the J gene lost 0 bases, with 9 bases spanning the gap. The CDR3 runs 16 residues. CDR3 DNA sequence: TGTGCCATCAGTGAGTCTGGGACCCTCTCCTACAATGAGCAGTTCTTC. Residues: CAISESGTLSYNEQFF.